A selection of T cell receptor beta chains follows, all from one sample in a study of CD8 T cells in Susac syndrome. TCRdb fed the immunoSEQ multiplex PCR reads into MiXCR, producing one record per CDR3 protein. The sample lists approximately 190,000 distinct CDR3 sequences, 95% occurring once. Material for sequencing was CD4+ T cells from PBMCs. Receptors were obtained from a human donor with Susac syndrome. Both conserved end residues are part of each CDR3. A D gene is named only where the DNA matches it firmly. The listing skips clone size in some rows; elsewhere it reads once, few, many or a size class.

CDR3nt	CDR3aa	d_gene	abundance	j_gene	v_gene
TGCGCCAGCAGCCAAGTCATGAAGGCGGGGGGGCTTGGGGCCAACGTCCTGACTTTC	CASSQVMKAGGLGANVLTF	TRBD2	-	TRBJ2-6	TRBV4-3
TGTGCCAGCAGCTTTGGACAGGGTTGGGAGACCCAGTACTTC	CASSFGQGWETQYF	TRBD1	-	TRBJ2-5	TRBV5-4
TGTGCCAGCAGTCATACGGGTACAGGGGGCGCCGGGGCCAACGTCCTGACTTTC	CASSHTGTGGAGANVLTF	TRBD1	-	TRBJ2-6	TRBV11-2
TGCGCCAGCAGCTACCGGGACTTCCAAGAGACCCAGTACTTC	CASSYRDFQETQYF	-	once	TRBJ2-5	TRBV5-1
TGTGCCAGCAGCTACCGACAGGGGGGGAATGAGCAGTACTTC	CASSYRQGGNEQYF	TRBD1	-	TRBJ2-7	TRBV7-2
TGTGCCAGCAGTCTACGGGCTACAAGCTCCTACAATGAGCAGTTCTTC	CASSLRATSSYNEQFF	-	-	TRBJ2-1	TRBV6-6
TGTGCCAGCAGCCCGGGACTAGCGGGGTTCCACGAGCAGTACTTC	CASSPGLAGFHEQYF	TRBD2	-	TRBJ2-7	TRBV3-1
TGTGCCAGCCTCAGGATTAACTATGGCTACACCTTC	CASLRINYGYTF	-	-	TRBJ1-2	TRBV7-2
TGTGCCACCAGCAGATGGACCGGGACAGTTAACACCGGGGAGCTGTTTTTT	CATSRWTGTVNTGELFF	TRBD1	-	TRBJ2-2	TRBV15
TGTGCCAGCAGCCAAGAGGGGTCGGTCTATGGCTACACCTTC	CASSQEGSVYGYTF	-	-	TRBJ1-2	TRBV3-1
TGTGCCAGCAGTCCCGGGACGGATAATTCACCCCTCCACTTT	CASSPGTDNSPLHF	-	few	TRBJ1-6	TRBV7-6
TGTGCCTGGAGTGCGGGGGGGAGGAATCAGCCCCAGCATTTT	CAWSAGGRNQPQHF	-	-	TRBJ1-5	TRBV30
TGTGCCAGCAGCGTAGATGCCCAGGGACCACGGGGCTACACCTTC	CASSVDAQGPRGYTF	-	-	TRBJ1-2	TRBV9
TGTGCCAGCAGTGCCTACAGCGGGGGGATCGCCACCGGGGAGCTGTTTTTT	CASSAYSGGIATGELFF	TRBD2	-	TRBJ2-2	TRBV12-3/TRBV12-4
TGTGCCAGCAGTCCCCCCGAGCGGGGACGCGAGCAGTACTTC	CASSPPERGREQYF	TRBD2	-	TRBJ2-7	TRBV28
TGTGCCAGCTCACCCAGGGGTGATCCCTACGAGCAGTACTTC	CASSPRGDPYEQYF	-	-	TRBJ2-7	TRBV18
TGCGCCAGCAGCCAAGCCCGGGACTCCCAAGAGACCCAGTACTTC	CASSQARDSQETQYF	-	-	TRBJ2-5	TRBV4-1
TGCAGCGTTGATAATTACGGAAACACTGAAGCTTTCTTT	CSVDNYGNTEAFF	-	-	TRBJ1-1	TRBV29-1
TGCAGTGCTAGAGAGATCCCTGAAGCTTTCTTT	CSAREIPEAFF	-	once	TRBJ1-1	TRBV20-1
TGTGCCAGCAGCCAGACAGGCATCCGCGGGGAGCTGTTTTTT	CASSQTGIRGELFF	-	-	TRBJ2-2	TRBV11-1
TGTGCCAGCTCACCAACATTGAACACTGAAGCTTTCTTT	CASSPTLNTEAFF	-	-	TRBJ1-1	TRBV18
TGTGCCAGCAGCGGAGGGGGGACCACTGAAGCTTTCTTT	CASSGGGTTEAFF	-	-	TRBJ1-1	TRBV9
TGCGCCAGCAGCTCGGAGGGTAACTATGGCTACACCTTC	CASSSEGNYGYTF	-	-	TRBJ1-2	TRBV5-1
TGTGCCTGGAGTGGGACAGCCCTCTACAATGAGCAGTTCTTC	CAWSGTALYNEQFF	-	-	TRBJ2-1	TRBV30
TGTGCCGCCTACAGGGCGCGGAAGACTGAAGCTTTCTTT	CAAYRARKTEAFF	-	-	TRBJ1-1	TRBV11-2
TGTGCCAGCAGCTTAGGACTAGTCAATGAGCAGTTCTTC	CASSLGLVNEQFF	-	-	TRBJ2-1	TRBV11-2
TGTGCTAGTGGTTTGCCTGTTTTGCGTGAGCAGTACTTC	CASGLPVLREQYF	-	-	TRBJ2-7	TRBV12-5
TGTGCCAGCAGCCTAACGGACCACTCCTACGAGCAGTACTTC	CASSLTDHSYEQYF	-	-	TRBJ2-7	TRBV5-7
TGCGCCAGCAGCCAAGCCGAACAGGGGGCACGCGAGCAGTACTTC	CASSQAEQGAREQYF	TRBD1	-	TRBJ2-7	TRBV4-1
TGCGCCAGCAGCTTGACAGCTCGGGACACAGATACGCAGTATTTT	CASSLTARDTDTQYF	-	-	TRBJ2-3	TRBV5-1